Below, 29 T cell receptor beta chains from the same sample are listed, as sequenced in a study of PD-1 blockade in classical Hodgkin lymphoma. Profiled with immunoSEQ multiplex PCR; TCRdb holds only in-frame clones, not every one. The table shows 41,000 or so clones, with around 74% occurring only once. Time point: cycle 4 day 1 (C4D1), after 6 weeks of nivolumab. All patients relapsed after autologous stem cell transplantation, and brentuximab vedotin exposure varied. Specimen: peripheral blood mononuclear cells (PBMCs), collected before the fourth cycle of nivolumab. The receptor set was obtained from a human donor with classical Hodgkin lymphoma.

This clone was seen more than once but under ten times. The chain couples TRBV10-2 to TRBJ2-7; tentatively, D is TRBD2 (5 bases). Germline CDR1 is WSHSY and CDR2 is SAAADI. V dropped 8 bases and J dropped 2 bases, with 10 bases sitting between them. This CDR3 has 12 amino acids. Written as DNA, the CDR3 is TGCGCCAGCGGAAGCGGAACCTACGAGCAGTACTTC. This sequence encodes CASGSGTYEQYF.

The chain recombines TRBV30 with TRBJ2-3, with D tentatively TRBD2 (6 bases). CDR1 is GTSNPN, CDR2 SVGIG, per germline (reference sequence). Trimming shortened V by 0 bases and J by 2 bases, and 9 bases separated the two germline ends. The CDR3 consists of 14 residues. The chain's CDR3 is CAWSVRGYTDTQYF. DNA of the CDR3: TGTGCCTGGAGTGTTCGGGGGTACACAGATACGCAGTATTTT.

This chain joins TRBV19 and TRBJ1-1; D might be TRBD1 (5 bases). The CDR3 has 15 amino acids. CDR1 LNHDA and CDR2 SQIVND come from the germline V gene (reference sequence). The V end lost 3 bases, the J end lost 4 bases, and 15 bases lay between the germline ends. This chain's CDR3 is CASSILQGYGTEAFF. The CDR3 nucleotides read TGTGCCAGTAGTATCCTCCAGGGATATGGCACTGAAGCTTTCTTT.

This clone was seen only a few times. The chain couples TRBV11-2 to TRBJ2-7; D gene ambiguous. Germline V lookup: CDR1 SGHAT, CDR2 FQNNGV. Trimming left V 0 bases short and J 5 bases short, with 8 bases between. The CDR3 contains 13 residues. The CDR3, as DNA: TGTGCCAGCAGCTTAGATGTAAGGCACGAGCAGTACTTC. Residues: CASSLDVRHEQYF.

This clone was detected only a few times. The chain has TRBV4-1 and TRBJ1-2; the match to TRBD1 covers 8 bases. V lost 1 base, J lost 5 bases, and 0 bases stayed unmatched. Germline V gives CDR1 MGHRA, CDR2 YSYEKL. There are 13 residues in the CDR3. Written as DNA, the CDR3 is TGCGCCAGCAGCCAAGGGACAGGGTATGGCTACACCTTC. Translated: CASSQGTGYGYTF.

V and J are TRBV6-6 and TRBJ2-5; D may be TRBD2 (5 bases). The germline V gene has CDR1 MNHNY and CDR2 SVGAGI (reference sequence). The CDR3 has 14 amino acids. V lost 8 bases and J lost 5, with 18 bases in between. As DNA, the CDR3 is TGTGCCAGCGCCGGGTCGGGGTCATCCGAGACCCAGTACTTC. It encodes CASAGSGSSETQYF.

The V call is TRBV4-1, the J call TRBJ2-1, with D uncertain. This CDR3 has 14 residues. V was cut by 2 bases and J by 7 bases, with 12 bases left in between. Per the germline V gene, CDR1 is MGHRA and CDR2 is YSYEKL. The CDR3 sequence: CASSQSLVNNEQFF. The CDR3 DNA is TGCGCCAGCAGCCAATCCCTAGTTAATAATGAGCAGTTCTTC.

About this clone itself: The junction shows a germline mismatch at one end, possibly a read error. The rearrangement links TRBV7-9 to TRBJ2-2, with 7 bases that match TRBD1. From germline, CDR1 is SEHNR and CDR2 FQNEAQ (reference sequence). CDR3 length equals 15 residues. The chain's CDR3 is CASSLWTGNTGELFF. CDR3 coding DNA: TGCGCCAGCAGCCTTTGGACAGGGAACACCGGGGAGCTGTTTTTT.

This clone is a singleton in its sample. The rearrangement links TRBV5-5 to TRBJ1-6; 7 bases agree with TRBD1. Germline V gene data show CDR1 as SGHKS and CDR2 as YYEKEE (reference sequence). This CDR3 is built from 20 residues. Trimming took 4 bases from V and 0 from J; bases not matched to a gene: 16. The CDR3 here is CASSDPGGDSLSSYNSPLHF. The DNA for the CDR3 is TGTGCCAGCAGCGATCCGGGCGGGGACAGCCTGAGCTCCTATAATTCACCCCTCCACTTT.

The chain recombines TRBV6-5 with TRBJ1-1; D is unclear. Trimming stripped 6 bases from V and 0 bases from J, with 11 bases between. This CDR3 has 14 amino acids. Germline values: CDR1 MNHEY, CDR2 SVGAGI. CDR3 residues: CASSLLWVNTEAFF. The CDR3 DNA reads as TGTGCCAGCAGCCTACTTTGGGTGAACACTGAAGCTTTCTTT.

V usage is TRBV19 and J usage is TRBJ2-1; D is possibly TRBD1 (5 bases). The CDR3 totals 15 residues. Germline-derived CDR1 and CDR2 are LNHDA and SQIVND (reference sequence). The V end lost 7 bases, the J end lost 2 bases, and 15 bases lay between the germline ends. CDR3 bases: TGTGCCAGTACCAGGTCCAGCAGGGCCTACAATGAGCAGTTCTTC. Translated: CASTRSSRAYNEQFF.

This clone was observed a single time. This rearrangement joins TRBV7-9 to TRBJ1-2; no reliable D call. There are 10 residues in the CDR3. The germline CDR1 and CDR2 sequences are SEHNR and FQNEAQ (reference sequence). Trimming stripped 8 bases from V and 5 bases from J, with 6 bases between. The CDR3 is CASFQYGYTF. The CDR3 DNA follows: TGTGCCAGCTTTCAGTATGGCTACACCTTC. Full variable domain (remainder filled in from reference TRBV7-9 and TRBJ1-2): DTGVSQNPRHKITKRGQNVTFRCDPISEHNRLYWYRQTLGQGPEFLTYFQNEAQLEKSRLLSDRFSAERPKGSFSTLEIQRTEQGDSAMYLCASFQYGYTFGSGTRLTVV.

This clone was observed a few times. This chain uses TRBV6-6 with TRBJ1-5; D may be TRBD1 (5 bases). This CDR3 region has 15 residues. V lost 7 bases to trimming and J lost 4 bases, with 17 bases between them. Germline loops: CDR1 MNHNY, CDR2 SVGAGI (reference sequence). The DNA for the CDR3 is TGTGCCAGCACCCAACTCAGGGCGGGGAATCAGCCCCAGCATTTT. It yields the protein CASTQLRAGNQPQHF.

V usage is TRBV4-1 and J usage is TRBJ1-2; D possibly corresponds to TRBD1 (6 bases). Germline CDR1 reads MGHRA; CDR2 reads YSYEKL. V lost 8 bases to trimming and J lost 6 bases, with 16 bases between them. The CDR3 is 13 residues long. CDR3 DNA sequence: TGCGCCAGCCGGGGGCCCCCCCTAGATGGCTACACCTTC. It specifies CASRGPPLDGYTF.

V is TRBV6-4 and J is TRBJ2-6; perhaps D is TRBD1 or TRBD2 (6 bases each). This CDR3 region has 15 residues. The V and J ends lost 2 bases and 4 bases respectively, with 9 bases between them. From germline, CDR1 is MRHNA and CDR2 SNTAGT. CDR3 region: CASSDGGLGANVLTF. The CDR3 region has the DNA TGTGCCAGCAGTGACGGGGGGCTCGGGGCCAACGTCCTGACTTTC.

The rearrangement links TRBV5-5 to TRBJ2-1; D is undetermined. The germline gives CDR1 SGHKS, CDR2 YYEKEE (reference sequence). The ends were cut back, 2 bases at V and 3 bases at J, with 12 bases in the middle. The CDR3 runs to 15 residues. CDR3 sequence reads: CASSFTPSLYNEQFF. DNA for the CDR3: TGTGCCAGCAGCTTCACACCCTCCCTCTACAATGAGCAGTTCTTC.

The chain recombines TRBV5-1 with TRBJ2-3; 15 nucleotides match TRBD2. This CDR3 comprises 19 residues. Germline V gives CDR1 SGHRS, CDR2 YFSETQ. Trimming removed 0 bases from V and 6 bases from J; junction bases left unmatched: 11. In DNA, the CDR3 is TGCGCCAGCAGCTTGGCGGGACTAGCGGGGGGCTCATCAGGGGATACGCAGTATTTT. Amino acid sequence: CASSLAGLAGGSSGDTQYF.

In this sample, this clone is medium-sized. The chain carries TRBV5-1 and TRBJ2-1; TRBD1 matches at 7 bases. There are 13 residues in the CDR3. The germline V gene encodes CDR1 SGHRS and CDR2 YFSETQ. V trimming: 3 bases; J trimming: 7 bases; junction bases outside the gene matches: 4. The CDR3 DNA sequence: TGCGCCAGCAGCTGGGACAGCCTAAATGAGCAGTTCTTC. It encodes CASSWDSLNEQFF.

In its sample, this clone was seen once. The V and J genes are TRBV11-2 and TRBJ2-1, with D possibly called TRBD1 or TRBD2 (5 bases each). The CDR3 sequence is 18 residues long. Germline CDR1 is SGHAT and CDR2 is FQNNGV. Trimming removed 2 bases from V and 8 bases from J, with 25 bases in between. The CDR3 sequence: CASSLYGASASKSDEQFF. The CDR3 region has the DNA TGTGCCAGCAGCTTATATGGGGCTTCGGCTAGCAAGTCGGATGAGCAGTTCTTC.

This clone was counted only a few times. CDR3 amino acids: CASSQEGGQDRGAAQYF. The CDR3 DNA reads TGCGCCAGCAGCCAAGAAGGGGGCCAGGACAGGGGCGCTGCGCAGTACTTC. The chain carries TRBV4-3 and TRBJ2-7, with 9 nucleotides matching TRBD1. The CDR3 has 17 residues. Germline loops: CDR1 LGHNA, CDR2 YSLEER. The V gene end was trimmed by 0 bases and the J gene end by 9 bases; junction bases not matched to a gene: 15.

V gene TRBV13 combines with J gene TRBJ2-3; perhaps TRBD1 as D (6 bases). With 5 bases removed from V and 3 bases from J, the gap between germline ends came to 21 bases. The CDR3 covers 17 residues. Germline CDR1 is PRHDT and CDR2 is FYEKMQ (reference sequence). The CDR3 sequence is CASSNEQGFERTDTQYF. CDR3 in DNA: TGTGCCAGCAGCAACGAACAGGGATTTGAAAGGACAGATACGCAGTATTTT.

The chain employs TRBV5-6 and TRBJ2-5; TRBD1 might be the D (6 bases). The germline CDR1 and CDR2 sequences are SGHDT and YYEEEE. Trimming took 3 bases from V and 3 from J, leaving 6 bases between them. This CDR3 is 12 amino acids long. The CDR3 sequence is CASSYREETQYF. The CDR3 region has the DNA TGTGCCAGCAGCTACAGGGAAGAGACCCAGTACTTC.

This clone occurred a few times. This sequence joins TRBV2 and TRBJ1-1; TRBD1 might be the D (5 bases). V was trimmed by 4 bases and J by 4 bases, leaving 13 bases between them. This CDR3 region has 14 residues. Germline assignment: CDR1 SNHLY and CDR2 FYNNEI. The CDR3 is CASSVWGGGTEAFF. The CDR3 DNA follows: TGTGCCAGCAGTGTGTGGGGCGGAGGCACTGAAGCTTTCTTT.

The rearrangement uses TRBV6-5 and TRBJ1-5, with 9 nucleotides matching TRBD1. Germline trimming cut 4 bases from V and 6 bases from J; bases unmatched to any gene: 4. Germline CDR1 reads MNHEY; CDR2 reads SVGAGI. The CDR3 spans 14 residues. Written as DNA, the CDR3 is TGTGCCAGCAGTTCCGACAGGGGGGGTCAGCCCCAGCATTTT. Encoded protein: CASSSDRGGQPQHF.

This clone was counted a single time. CDR3 coding DNA: TGTGCCAGCAGTTTTACCTTGCACTACGAGCAGTACTTC. As protein: CASSFTLHYEQYF. The V gene is TRBV27, the J gene TRBJ2-7; no clear D gene. The germline V gene has CDR1 MNHEY and CDR2 SMNVEV (reference sequence). V shed 3 bases and J shed 3 bases, with 9 bases lying between them. The CDR3 is 13 amino acids.

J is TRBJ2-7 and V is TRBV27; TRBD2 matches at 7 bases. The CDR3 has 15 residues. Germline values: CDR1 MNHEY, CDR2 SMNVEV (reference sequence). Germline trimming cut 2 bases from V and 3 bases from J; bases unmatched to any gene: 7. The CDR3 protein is CASSLKGRGSYEQYF. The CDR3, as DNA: TGTGCCAGCAGTTTAAAGGGGCGGGGGAGCTACGAGCAGTACTTC.

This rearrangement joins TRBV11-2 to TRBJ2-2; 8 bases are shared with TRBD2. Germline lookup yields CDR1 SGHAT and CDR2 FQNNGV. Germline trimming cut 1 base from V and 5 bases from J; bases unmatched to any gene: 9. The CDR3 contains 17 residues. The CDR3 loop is CASSLVPTGGLTGELFF. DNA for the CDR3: TGTGCCAGCAGCTTAGTCCCAACGGGGGGGCTTACCGGGGAGCTGTTTTTT.

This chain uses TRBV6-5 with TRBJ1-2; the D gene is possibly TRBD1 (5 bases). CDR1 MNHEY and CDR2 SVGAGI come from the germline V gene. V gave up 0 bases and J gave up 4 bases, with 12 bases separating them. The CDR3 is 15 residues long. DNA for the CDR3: TGTGCCAGCAGTTACTCGACTGGGGGAATCTATGGCTACACCTTC. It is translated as CASSYSTGGIYGYTF.

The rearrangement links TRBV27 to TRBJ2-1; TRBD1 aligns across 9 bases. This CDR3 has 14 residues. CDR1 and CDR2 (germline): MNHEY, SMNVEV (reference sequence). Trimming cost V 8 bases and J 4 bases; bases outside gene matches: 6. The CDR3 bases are TGTGCCAGCTCCGGACAGGGGAGATACAATGAGCAGTTCTTC. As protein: CASSGQGRYNEQFF.